This T cell receptor (beta chain) was documented in a study of blood T cells in healthy people across ages. The CDR3 has 14 amino acids. From germline, CDR1 is DFQATT and CDR2 SNEGSKA (reference sequence). V lost 3 bases to trimming and J lost 5 bases; unmatched junction nucleotides: 9. A note on this clonotype: The antigen is undetermined.

Samples each yielded at least 5.5 micrograms of total RNA. Whole-study results and caveats: Naive T cell percentage showed a strong correlation with the diversity of TCR beta. The long-lived group displayed more naive CD4+ cells, plus higher diversity, than the aged donors did. Observed TCR beta diversity per million T cells went down as age went up. This fall followed a roughly linear course with age.

The second PCR ran roughly 7 to 11 cycles with a sample-barcoded 5' primer and J-beta primers. TCRdb reprocessed the 5' RACE reads with MiXCR, giving one entry per CDR3 protein. The sample lists about 1,400,000 distinct CDR3 sequences; roughly 40% were seen once. The specimen sequenced was blood. This sequence originates from a young woman in good health. The chain couples TRBV20-1 to TRBJ2-5; 7 positions agree with TRBD2. The CDR3 DNA reads as TGCAGTGCTAGTGGGACTACGGAGTTGGAGACCCAGTACTTC. It encodes CSASGTTELETQYF.